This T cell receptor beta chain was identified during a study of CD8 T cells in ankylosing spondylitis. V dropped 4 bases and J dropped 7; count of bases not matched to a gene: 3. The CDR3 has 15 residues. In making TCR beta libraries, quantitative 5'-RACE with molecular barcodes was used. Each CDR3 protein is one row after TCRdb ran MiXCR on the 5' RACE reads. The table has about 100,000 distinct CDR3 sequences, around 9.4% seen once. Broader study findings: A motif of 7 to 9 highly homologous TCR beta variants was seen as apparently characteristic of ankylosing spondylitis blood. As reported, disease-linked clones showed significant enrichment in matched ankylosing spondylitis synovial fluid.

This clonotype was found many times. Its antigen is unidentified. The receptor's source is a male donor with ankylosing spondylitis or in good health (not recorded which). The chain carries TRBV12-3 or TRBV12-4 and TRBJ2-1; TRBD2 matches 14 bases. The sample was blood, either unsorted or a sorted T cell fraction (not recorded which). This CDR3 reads CASSSGTSGGNEQFF. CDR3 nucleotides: TGTGCCAGCAGTTCGGGGACTAGCGGGGGAAATGAGCAGTTCTTC.